A single sample is the source of the 12 T cell receptor beta chains below, sequenced in a study of T cell responses to AZD1222 COVID-19 vaccine. TCRdb keeps only in-frame clones here, not all; method: immunoSEQ multiplex PCR. The sample consists of under 200,000 clones, over 85% of them appearing once. This specimen was peripheral blood, taken 28 days after the second dose of the MenACWY control vaccine. Receptor source: an adult who received the MenACWY meningococcal vaccine as a control.

This chain uses TRBV5-4 with TRBJ2-5; TRBD2 agrees at 14 bases. Trimming removed 5 bases from V and 5 bases from J; junction bases left unmatched: 8. The CDR3 contains 16 residues. The germline CDR1 and CDR2 sequences are SGHNT and YYREEE (reference sequence). The CDR3 nucleotides are TGTGCCAGCAGTTTCGGACTAGCGGGAGGAAAGGAGACCCAGTACTTC. Protein: CASSFGLAGGKETQYF.

The V and J genes are TRBV11-3 and TRBJ2-7, with D perhaps matching TRBD2 (5 bases). V lost 1 base, J lost 6 bases, and 10 bases lay in between. Germline V CDR1 and CDR2: SGHNT, YENEEA. There are 13 residues in the CDR3. CDR3 in amino acids: CASSLGGRLEQYF. In DNA, the CDR3 is TGTGCCAGCAGCTTAGGAGGGCGTCTCGAGCAGTACTTC.

CDR3 sequence reads: CASSLMGTANVLTF. Written as DNA, the CDR3 is TGTGCCAGCAGCTTAATGGGTACGGCCAACGTCCTGACTTTC. V usage is TRBV7-3 and J usage is TRBJ2-6; D not certain. CDR3 length: 14 amino acids. Germline V gene data show CDR1 as SGHTA and CDR2 as FQGTGA. Trimming shortened V by 1 base and J by 6 bases, and 7 bases separated the two germline ends.

Concerning this clone: The sample contains more than one DNA sequence encoding this CDR3. The chain carries TRBV18 and TRBJ1-5; D is uncertain. The V gene lost 5 bases and the J gene lost 5 bases, with 13 bases spanning the gap. The germline V gene encodes CDR1 KGHSH and CDR2 LQKENI. This CDR3 has 14 amino acids. This CDR3 is CASSKRDGDQPQHF. In DNA form, the CDR3 reads TGTGCCAGCTCAAAGCGCGATGGCGATCAGCCCCAGCATTTT.

V usage is TRBV5-1 and J usage is TRBJ1-1; tentative D call: TRBD1 (5 bases). The V end was cut by 8 bases, the J end by 1 base, with 18 bases between. The CDR3 spans 15 residues. Germline V CDR1 and CDR2: SGHRS, YFSETQ. The CDR3 protein is CASSQGNRGNTEAFF. The CDR3, as DNA: TGCGCCAGTAGCCAGGGTAATCGGGGGAACACTGAAGCTTTCTTT.

This clone was counted once. The genes are TRBV18 and TRBJ2-3; 7 bases map to TRBD2. This CDR3 comprises 14 residues. Germline lookup yields CDR1 KGHSH and CDR2 LQKENI. V lost 3 bases and J lost 3; bases outside the gene matches: 3. The CDR3 nucleotides are TGTGCCAGCTCACCTCTCGGGGGGACAGATACGCAGTATTTT. It encodes CASSPLGGTDTQYF.

The V call is TRBV18, the J call TRBJ2-5; D is unresolved. This CDR3 comprises 16 residues. Trimming removed 5 bases at V and 4 bases at J, with 20 bases between. Germline loops: CDR1 KGHSH, CDR2 LQKENI. The CDR3 DNA reads TGTGCCAGCTCAATGTTTAACGACGGAGCGAGAGAGACCCAGTACTTC. It is translated as CASSMFNDGARETQYF.

The rearrangement joins TRBV14 to TRBJ2-1; D uncertain. The CDR3 is 14 residues long. The V gene lost 1 base and the J gene lost 4 bases, with 8 bases spanning the gap. Germline CDR1 and CDR2: SGHDN and FVKESK. The CDR3 reads CASSQVTDYNEQFF. The DNA for the CDR3 is TGTGCCAGCAGCCAAGTGACGGATTACAATGAGCAGTTCTTC. The complete variable domain, with remaining parts taken from reference TRBV14 and TRBJ2-1, reads EAGVTQFPSHSVIEKGQTVTLRCDPISGHDNLYWYRRVMGKEIKFLLHFVKESKQDESGMPNNRFLAERTGGTYSTLKVQPAELEDSGVYFCASSQVTDYNEQFFGPGTRLTVL.

This rearrangement joins TRBV6-4 to TRBJ1-1; D not certain. The CDR3 is 13 residues long. V lost 3 bases and J 1 base, leaving 6 bases between the germline ends. Germline V gives CDR1 MRHNA, CDR2 SNTAGT. The CDR3: CASSDQSNTEAFF. The CDR3 coding sequence is TGTGCCAGCAGTGATCAGTCGAACACTGAAGCTTTCTTT.

DNA of the CDR3: TGCGCCAGCAGCTTGGAAGTTACCTCCGGGGAGCTGTTTTTT. Translation: CASSLEVTSGELFF. This chain uses TRBV5-1 with TRBJ2-2; D gene unclear. The CDR3 covers 14 residues. Per the germline V gene, CDR1 is SGHRS and CDR2 is YFSETQ. Trimming stripped 0 bases from V and 6 bases from J, with 9 bases between.

The V and J genes are TRBV10-3 and TRBJ1-4, with unresolved D. Germline V lookup: CDR1 ENHRY, CDR2 SYGVKD. V lost 8 bases and J lost 6, with 10 bases in between. CDR3 length equals 12 residues. The CDR3: CAIGSADEKLFF. The CDR3 DNA follows: TGTGCCATCGGGTCCGCTGATGAAAAACTGTTTTTT.

The chain employs TRBV5-1 and TRBJ1-1, with 10 bases fitting TRBD1. CDR3 length equals 14 residues. CDR1 is SGHRS, CDR2 YFSETQ, per germline. V was pared by 6 bases and J by 4 bases, with 6 bases of the junction left unmatched. For the CDR3, the DNA is TGCGCCAGCACCGACAGGGGGCCAACCACTGAAGCTTTCTTT. Translation gives CASTDRGPTTEAFF. Full variable domain (missing parts from reference TRBV5-1 and TRBJ1-1): KAGVTQTPRYLIKTRGQQVTLSCSPISGHRSVSWYQQTPGQGLQFLFEYFSETQRNKGNFPGRFSGRQFSNSRSEMNVSTLELGDSALYLCASTDRGPTTEAFFGQGTRLTVV.